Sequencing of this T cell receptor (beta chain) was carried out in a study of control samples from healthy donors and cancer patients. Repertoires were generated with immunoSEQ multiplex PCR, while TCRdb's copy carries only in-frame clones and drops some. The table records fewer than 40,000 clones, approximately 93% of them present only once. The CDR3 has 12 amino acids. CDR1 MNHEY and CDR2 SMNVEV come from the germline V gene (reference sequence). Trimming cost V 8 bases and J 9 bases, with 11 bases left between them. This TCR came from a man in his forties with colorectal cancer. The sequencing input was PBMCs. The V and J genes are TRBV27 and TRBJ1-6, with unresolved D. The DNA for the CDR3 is TGTGCCAGCGGTCCCCGGGGTTCACCCCTCCACTTT. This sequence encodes CASGPRGSPLHF.